Sequencing of this T cell receptor beta chain was carried out in a study of regulatory T cells in long-lasting Graves disease. Arm-PCR of CDR3 regions with iRepertoire HTBI primers generated TCR beta libraries. TCRdb used MiXCR to reprocess the multiplex PCR reads, holding one entry per CDR3 protein. The sample contains 500,000 to 700,000 distinct CDR3 sequences, around 30% of which appear only once. Described time point: persistent/refractory GD, antithyroid drugs over 5 years with positive TRAb. The TCR library used RNA extracted from PBMCs. This clonotype was detected a few times. The CDR3 is 15 amino acids. CDR1 is SGDLS and CDR2 is YYNGEE in the germline V gene. V lost 3 bases, J lost 5 bases, and 17 bases lay in between.

The sequencing here drew on peripheral blood mononuclear cells (PBMCs), taken when the disease was refractory, from a patient treated with antithyroid drugs. The clonotype comes from a female donor with Graves disease. The rearrangement uses TRBV9 and TRBJ2-5; TRBD2 might be the D (6 bases). CDR3: CASSGLGLDRETQYF. CDR3 DNA: TGTGCCAGCAGCGGACTAGGACTCGATCGGGAGACCCAGTACTTC.